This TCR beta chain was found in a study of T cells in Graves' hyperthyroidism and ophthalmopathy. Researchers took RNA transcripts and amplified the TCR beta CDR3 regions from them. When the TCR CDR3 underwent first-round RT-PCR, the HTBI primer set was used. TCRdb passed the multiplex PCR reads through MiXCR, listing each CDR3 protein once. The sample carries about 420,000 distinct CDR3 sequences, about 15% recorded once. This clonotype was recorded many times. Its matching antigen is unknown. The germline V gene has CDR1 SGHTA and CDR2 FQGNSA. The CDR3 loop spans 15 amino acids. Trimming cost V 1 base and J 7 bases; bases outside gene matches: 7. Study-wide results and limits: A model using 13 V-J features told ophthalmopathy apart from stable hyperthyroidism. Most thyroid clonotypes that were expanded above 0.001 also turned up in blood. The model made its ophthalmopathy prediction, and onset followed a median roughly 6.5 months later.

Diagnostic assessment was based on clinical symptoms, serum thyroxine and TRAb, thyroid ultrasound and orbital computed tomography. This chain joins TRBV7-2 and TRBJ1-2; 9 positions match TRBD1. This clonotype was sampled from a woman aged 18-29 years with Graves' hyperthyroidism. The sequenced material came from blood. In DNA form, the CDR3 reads TGTGCCAGCAGCTTAGACCCGAAGGACAGGGGTGGCTACACCTTC. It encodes CASSLDPKDRGGYTF.